The clone carrying this TCR beta chain was counted between two and nine times. TCRdb passed the 5' RACE reads through MiXCR, listing each CDR3 protein once. The profile shows 350,000 to 450,000 distinct CDR3 sequences, around an eighth of them singletons. This specimen comes from a study of T-cell memory formation after mild COVID-19. Study summary: TCR clusters were largely donor specific.

Trimming cost V 6 bases and J 3 bases, with 11 bases left between them. CDR3 length: 14 residues. The V gene's germline CDR1 is SGHTA and CDR2 FQGTGA. The sequencing input was PBMCs or a T cell subset sorted from them (not recorded which). The V and J genes are TRBV7-3 and TRBJ2-2, with unresolved D. The source of this sequence is a young man who had mild COVID-19 (a few samples of this study predate the infection). Cell type and time point are not known. CDR3: CASRRQMDTGELFF. In nucleotides, the CDR3 is TGTGCCAGCAGGAGGCAGATGGACACCGGGGAGCTGTTTTTT.